This TCR beta chain emerged from a study of blood T cell repertoires in COVID-19. Original processing methods: Estimation of nucleated cell counts relied on the amplification of reference gene primers. The protocol was immunoSEQ multiplex PCR, while the TCRdb copy is restricted to in-frame clones and leaves out a portion. That table gives V, J and clone size, and the DNA gave D and trimming. The profile shows hundreds of thousands of clones, around 85% of them singletons. CDR3 size: 17 residues. Germline-derived CDR1 and CDR2 are MNHEY and SMNVEV (reference sequence). J gave up 4 bases and V 0 bases, and 11 bases lay outside the gene matches. The sample holds one count of this clone. Residents of under 25 US areas, aged about 18 to 89 years, made up the participants. Self-reported history from a screening survey and questionnaire set each donor's cohort. Either two negative PCRs, clearance, or symptom resolution qualified Cohort 3 donors as recovered.

The sequence came from a middle-aged woman who had recovered from COVID-19. Sequencing was performed on PBMCs or T cells enriched from blood (not recorded which). The chain combines TRBV27 with TRBJ1-2, with TRBD1 matching 7 bases. CDR3 in amino acids: CASSLSPLTGTPYGYTF. The CDR3 coding sequence is TGTGCCAGCAGTTTATCACCACTGACAGGGACCCCCTATGGCTACACCTTC.